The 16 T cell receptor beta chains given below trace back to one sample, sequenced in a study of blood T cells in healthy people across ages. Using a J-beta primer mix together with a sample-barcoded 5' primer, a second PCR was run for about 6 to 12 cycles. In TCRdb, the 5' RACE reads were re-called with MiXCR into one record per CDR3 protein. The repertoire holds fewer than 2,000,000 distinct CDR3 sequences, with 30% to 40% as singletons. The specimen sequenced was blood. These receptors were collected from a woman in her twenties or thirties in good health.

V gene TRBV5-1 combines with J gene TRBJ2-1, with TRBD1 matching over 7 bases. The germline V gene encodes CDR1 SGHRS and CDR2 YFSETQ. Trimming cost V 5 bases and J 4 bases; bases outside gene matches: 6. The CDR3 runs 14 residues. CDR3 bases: TGCGCCAGCAGAGAGGGGGCGAGGTACAATGAGCAGTTCTTC. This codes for CASREGARYNEQFF. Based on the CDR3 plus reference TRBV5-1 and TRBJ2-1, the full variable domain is KAGVTQTPRYLIKTRGQQVTLSCSPISGHRSVSWYQQTPGQGLQFLFEYFSETQRNKGNFPGRFSGRQFSNSRSEMNVSTLELGDSALYLCASREGARYNEQFFGPGTRLTVL.

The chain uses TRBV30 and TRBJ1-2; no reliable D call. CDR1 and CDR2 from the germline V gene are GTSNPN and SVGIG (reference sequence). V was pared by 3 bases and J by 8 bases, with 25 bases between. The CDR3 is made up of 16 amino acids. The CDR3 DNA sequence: TGTGCCTGGAGGGTTAATCTGGGTTCGAGGGCTGAAGGCTACACCTTC. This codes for CAWRVNLGSRAEGYTF.

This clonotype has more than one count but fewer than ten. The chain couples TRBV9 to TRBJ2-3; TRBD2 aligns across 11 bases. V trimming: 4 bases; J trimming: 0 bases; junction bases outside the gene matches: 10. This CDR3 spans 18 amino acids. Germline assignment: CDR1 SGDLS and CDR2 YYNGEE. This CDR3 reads CASSKLAGVTASTDTQYF. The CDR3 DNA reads TGTGCCAGCAGCAAACTAGCGGGAGTAACCGCTAGCACAGATACGCAGTATTTT.

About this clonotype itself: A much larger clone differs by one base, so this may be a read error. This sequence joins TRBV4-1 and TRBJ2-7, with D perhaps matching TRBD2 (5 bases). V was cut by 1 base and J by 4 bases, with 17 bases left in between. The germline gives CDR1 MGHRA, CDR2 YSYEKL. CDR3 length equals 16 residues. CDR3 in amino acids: CASSQGEGEVGYEQYF. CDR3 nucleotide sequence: TGCGCCAGCAGCCAAGGCGAGGGAGAGGTTGGTTACGAGCAGTACTTC.

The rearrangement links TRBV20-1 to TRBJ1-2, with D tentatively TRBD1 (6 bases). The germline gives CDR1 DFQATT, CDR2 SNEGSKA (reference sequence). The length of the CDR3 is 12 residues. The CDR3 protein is CSITTGSGDYTF. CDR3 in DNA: TGCAGCATCACTACAGGGTCTGGGGACTACACCTTC.

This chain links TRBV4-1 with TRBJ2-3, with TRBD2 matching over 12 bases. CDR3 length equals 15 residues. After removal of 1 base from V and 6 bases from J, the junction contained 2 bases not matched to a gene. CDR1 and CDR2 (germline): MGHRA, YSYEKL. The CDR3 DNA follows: TGCGCCAGCAGCCAAGTGCTAGCGGGAGGGGATACGCAGTATTTT. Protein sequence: CASSQVLAGGDTQYF.

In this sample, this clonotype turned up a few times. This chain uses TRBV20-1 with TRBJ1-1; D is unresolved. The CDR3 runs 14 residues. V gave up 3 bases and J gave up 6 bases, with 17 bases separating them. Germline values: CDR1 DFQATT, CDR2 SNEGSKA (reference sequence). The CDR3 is CSASTTSIPAEAFF. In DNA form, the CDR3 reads TGCAGTGCTAGCACCACATCCATTCCGGCTGAAGCTTTCTTT.

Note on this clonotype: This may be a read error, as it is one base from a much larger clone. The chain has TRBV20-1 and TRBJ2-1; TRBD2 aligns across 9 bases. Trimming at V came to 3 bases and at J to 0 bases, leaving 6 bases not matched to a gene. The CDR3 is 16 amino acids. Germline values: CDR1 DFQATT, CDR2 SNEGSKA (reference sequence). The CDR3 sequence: CSARGASGISYNEQFF. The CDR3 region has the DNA TGCAGTGCTAGGGGGGCTAGCGGGATCTCCTACAATGAGCAGTTCTTC.

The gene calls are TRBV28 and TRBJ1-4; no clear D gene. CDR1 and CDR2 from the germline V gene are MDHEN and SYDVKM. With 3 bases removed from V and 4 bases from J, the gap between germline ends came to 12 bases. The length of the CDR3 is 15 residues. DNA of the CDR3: TGTGCCAGCAGTTTTCCGCATGGGAGTAATGAAAAACTGTTTTTT. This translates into CASSFPHGSNEKLFF.

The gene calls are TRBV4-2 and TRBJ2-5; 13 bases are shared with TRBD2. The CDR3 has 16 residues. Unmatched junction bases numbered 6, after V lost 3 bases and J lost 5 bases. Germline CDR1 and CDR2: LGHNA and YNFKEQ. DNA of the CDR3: TGTGCCAGCAGCCAGACAACTAGCGGGGGGGGCGAGACCCAGTACTTC. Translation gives CASSQTTSGGGETQYF.

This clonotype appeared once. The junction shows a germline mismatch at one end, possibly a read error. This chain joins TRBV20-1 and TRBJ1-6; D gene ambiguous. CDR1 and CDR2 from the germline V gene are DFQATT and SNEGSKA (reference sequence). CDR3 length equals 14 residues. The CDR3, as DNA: TGCAGTGCTAGAAAGGAGGGAGGTAATTTACCCCTCCACTTT. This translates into CSARKEGGNLPLHF.

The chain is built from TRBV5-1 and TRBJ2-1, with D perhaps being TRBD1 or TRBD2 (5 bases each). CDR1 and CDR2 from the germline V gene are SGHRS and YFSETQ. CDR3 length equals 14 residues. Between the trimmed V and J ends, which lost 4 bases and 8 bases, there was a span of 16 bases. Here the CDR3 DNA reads TGCGCCAGCAGCCCGGATGAGGGGCTAGATGAGCAGTTCTTC. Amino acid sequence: CASSPDEGLDEQFF. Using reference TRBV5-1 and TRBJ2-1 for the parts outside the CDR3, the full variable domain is KAGVTQTPRYLIKTRGQQVTLSCSPISGHRSVSWYQQTPGQGLQFLFEYFSETQRNKGNFPGRFSGRQFSNSRSEMNVSTLELGDSALYLCASSPDEGLDEQFFGPGTRLTVL.

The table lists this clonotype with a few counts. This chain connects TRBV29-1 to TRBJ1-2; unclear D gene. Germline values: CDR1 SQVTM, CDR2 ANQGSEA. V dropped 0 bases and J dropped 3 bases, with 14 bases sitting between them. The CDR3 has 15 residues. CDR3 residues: CSVEDVGLEYYGYTF. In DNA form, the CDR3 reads TGCAGCGTTGAAGATGTAGGGCTTGAGTACTATGGCTACACCTTC.

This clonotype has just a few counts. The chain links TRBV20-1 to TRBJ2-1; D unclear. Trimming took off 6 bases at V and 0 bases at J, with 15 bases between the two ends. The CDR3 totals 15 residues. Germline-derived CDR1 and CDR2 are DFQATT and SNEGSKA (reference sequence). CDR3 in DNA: TGCAGTGCCAGTCCCGACCGTCGCTCCTACAATGAGCAGTTCTTC. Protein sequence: CSASPDRRSYNEQFF.

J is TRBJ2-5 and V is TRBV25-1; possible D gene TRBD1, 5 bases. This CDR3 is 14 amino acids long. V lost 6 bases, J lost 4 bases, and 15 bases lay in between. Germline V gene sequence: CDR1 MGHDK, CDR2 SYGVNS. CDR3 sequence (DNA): TGTGCCAGCAGGGGATATAACCAGGGAGAGACCCAGTACTTC. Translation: CASRGYNQGETQYF.

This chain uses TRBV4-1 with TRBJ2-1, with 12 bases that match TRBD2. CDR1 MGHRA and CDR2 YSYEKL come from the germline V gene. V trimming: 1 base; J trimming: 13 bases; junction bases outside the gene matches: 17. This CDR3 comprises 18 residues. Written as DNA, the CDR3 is TGCGCCAGCAGCCAAGCCCCAGGGGAGCTAGCGGGAGGGGAATACCAGTTCTTC. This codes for CASSQAPGELAGGEYQFF.